The 29 T cell receptor beta chains given below trace back to one sample, sequenced in a study of blood T cell repertoires in COVID-19. The repertoire was sequenced with immunoSEQ multiplex PCR; TCRdb's copy has only in-frame clones and lacks some. The sample contains around 70,000 clones, more than 75% of which appear only once. Sequencing was done on a sample of peripheral blood. All receptors derive from a human donor in a cohort sampled during active COVID-19.

The gene calls are TRBV20-1 and TRBJ2-2; 12 bases are shared with TRBD2. This CDR3 has 16 amino acids. The germline gives CDR1 DFQATT, CDR2 SNEGSKA (reference sequence). With V trimmed by 3 bases and J by 7 bases, 9 bases remained unmatched. CDR3 residues: CSASLAGGPWGGELFF. CDR3 nucleotide sequence: TGCAGTGCTAGTCTAGCGGGAGGGCCATGGGGCGGGGAGCTGTTTTTT.

The genes are TRBV30 and TRBJ2-6; D perhaps matches TRBD2 (6 bases). Germline assignment: CDR1 GTSNPN and CDR2 SVGIG (reference sequence). Between the trimmed V and J ends, which lost 0 bases and 0 bases, there was a span of 27 bases. CDR3 length: 22 residues. In DNA, the CDR3 is TGTGCCTGGAGTGTCGCGGGGCGCGGGTGGTCACCTCCCTCCTCTGGGGCCAACGTCCTGACTTTC. Its translation: CAWSVAGRGWSPPSSGANVLTF.

This chain connects TRBV5-8 to TRBJ1-3; TRBD1 is a possible D gene (6 bases). Per germline, CDR1 SGHTS and CDR2 YDEGEE. Deletions cut 5 bases from V and 0 bases from J, with 15 bases between. This CDR3 is built from 16 residues. CDR3 residues: CASSIQGLYSGNTIYF. The CDR3 nucleotides are TGTGCCAGCAGTATACAGGGCCTATACTCTGGAAACACCATATATTTT.

The rearrangement joins TRBV3-1 (or the pseudogene TRBV3-2) to TRBJ2-5; 10 bases agree with TRBD2. Trimming removed 0 bases from V and 5 bases from J; junction bases left unmatched: 9. Germline V lookup: CDR1 LGHDT, CDR2 YNNKEL (reference sequence). This CDR3 is built from 17 residues. CDR3 sequence reads: CASSQDQAGGPRETQYF. The CDR3 bases are TGTGCCAGCAGCCAAGATCAAGCGGGAGGGCCGAGGGAGACCCAGTACTTC.

Remarks on this clone: The sample has other DNA sequences that encode this CDR3 too. The genes are TRBV11-2 and TRBJ2-5; D gene uncertain. The V gene lost 1 base and the J gene lost 2 bases, with 11 bases spanning the gap. The CDR3 has 15 amino acids. Germline assignment: CDR1 SGHAT and CDR2 FQNNGV. The CDR3 loop reads CASSLAGLLQETQYF. For the CDR3, the DNA is TGTGCCAGCAGCTTAGCTGGGCTTCTTCAAGAGACCCAGTACTTC.

The chain recombines TRBV5-4 with TRBJ2-2; 8 positions match TRBD2. The CDR3 contains 16 residues. Germline V gene lookup returns CDR1 SGHNT and CDR2 YYREEE (reference sequence). The junction had 5 bases not matched to a gene; V was cut back by 3 bases and J by 1 base. The CDR3 loop reads CASSSSSGRNTGELFF. In DNA form, the CDR3 reads TGTGCCAGCAGCTCGTCGAGCGGGAGGAACACCGGGGAGCTGTTTTTT.

The J gene is TRBJ2-7, the V gene TRBV7-6; 10 bases align to TRBD2. V was clipped by 4 bases and J by 6 bases; unmatched bases: 9. This CDR3 spans 15 amino acids. Germline V gene data show CDR1 as SGHVS and CDR2 as FNYEAQ. The CDR3 sequence: CASSSNLAGVGEQYF. The CDR3 DNA follows: TGTGCCAGCAGCTCAAATCTAGCGGGAGTCGGCGAGCAGTACTTC.

V and J are TRBV28 and TRBJ2-7, with 7 positions matching TRBD1. V dropped 10 bases and J dropped 2; count of bases not matched to a gene: 8. In germline, CDR1 is MDHEN, CDR2 SYDVKM. The CDR3 runs to 13 residues. The DNA for the CDR3 is TGTGCCACCGGGACAGACAATACCTACGAGCAGTACTTC. Its translation: CATGTDNTYEQYF.

This rearrangement joins TRBV6-6 to TRBJ2-3; 7 bases are shared with TRBD1. V lost 6 bases to trimming and J lost 3 bases; unmatched junction nucleotides: 9. The CDR3 runs 15 residues. Germline CDR1 MNHNY, CDR2 SVGAGI (reference sequence). The CDR3 sequence: CASRSGQMTTDTQYF. Written as DNA, the CDR3 is TGTGCCAGCAGATCGGGACAGATGACAACAGATACGCAGTATTTT.

This clone was picked up one time. V usage is TRBV11-2 and J usage is TRBJ1-1, with TRBD1 matching 11 bases. The CDR3 consists of 17 residues. The J segment lost 5 bases and the V segment lost 5 bases, leaving 13 bases of the junction unmatched. Germline CDR1 reads SGHAT; CDR2 reads FQNNGV. This CDR3 reads CASSPWTGGRVETEAFF. Here the CDR3 DNA reads TGTGCCAGCAGCCCCTGGACAGGGGGCCGGGTGGAGACTGAAGCTTTCTTT.

This chain links TRBV4-3 with TRBJ2-7; perhaps TRBD2 as D (6 bases). CDR3 length equals 21 residues. V was cut by 0 bases and J by 2 bases, with 29 bases left in between. CDR1 LGHNA and CDR2 YSLEER come from the germline V gene. CDR3 in amino acids: CASSQDLRSQGSAGLPYEQYF. The CDR3 DNA reads TGCGCCAGCAGCCAAGATCTAAGGTCGCAAGGTTCGGCGGGACTTCCCTACGAGCAGTACTTC.

This chain joins TRBV11-2 and TRBJ2-3; D unclear. Trimming stripped 6 bases from V and 6 bases from J, with 7 bases between. CDR1 is SGHAT, CDR2 FQNNGV, per germline. The CDR3 has 11 amino acids. The CDR3 sequence: CASSRVDTQYF. In nucleotides, the CDR3 is TGTGCCAGCAGTCGGGTCGATACGCAGTATTTT.

The J gene is TRBJ1-5, the V gene TRBV30; D may be TRBD1 (5 bases). The length of the CDR3 is 14 residues. Trimming removed 3 bases from V and 6 bases from J, with 15 bases in between. Germline V gene sequence: CDR1 GTSNPN, CDR2 SVGIG (reference sequence). The chain's CDR3 is CAWRTPGNSQPQHF. The CDR3, as DNA: TGTGCCTGGAGGACTCCAGGGAATAGTCAGCCCCAGCATTTT.

The rearrangement links TRBV2 to TRBJ2-4; 7 bases match TRBD1. Germline V gene sequence: CDR1 SNHLY, CDR2 FYNNEI. Losses at the gene ends were 8 bases for V and 3 bases for J; bases not matched to a gene: 7. The CDR3 loop spans 14 amino acids. The CDR3 protein is CASLDRPGKNIQYF. The CDR3 nucleotides read TGTGCCAGCCTGGACAGGCCTGGCAAAAACATTCAGTACTTC. Drawing the rest from reference TRBV2 and TRBJ2-4, the complete variable domain is EPEVTQTPSHQVTQMGQEVILRCVPISNHLYFYWYRQILGQKVEFLVSFYNNEISEKSEIFDDQFSVERPDGSNFTLKIRSTKLEDSAMYFCASLDRPGKNIQYFGAGTRLSVL.

The chain carries TRBV21-1 and TRBJ2-7; TRBD1 was called by the table and not checked on the DNA. TRBV21-1 is described as a pseudogene. The CDR3 covers 13 residues. The CDR3 DNA reads TGTGCCAGCAGACAGGCGCTAACCTACGAGCAGTACTTC. This gives the protein CASRQALTYEQYF.

The rearrangement uses TRBV6-6 and TRBJ1-3, with 7 bases matching TRBD1. The CDR3 totals 15 residues. Looked up from germline, CDR1 is MNHNY and CDR2 is SVGAGI (reference sequence). J was trimmed by 6 bases and V by 2 bases; bases with no gene match: 7. The CDR3 loop reads CASSYEGGAVNTIYF. The CDR3 region has the DNA TGTGCCAGCAGTTACGAAGGGGGCGCGGTAAACACCATATATTTT.

The chain combines TRBV7-9 with TRBJ1-1; 9 bases agree with TRBD1. CDR1 and CDR2 from the germline V gene are SEHNR and FQNEAQ (reference sequence). The CDR3 covers 17 residues. V shed 4 bases and J 4 bases; nucleotides not matched to a gene: 13. CDR3 amino acids: CASSSPKLGQGITEAFF. CDR3 nucleotide sequence: TGTGCCAGCAGCTCACCAAAATTGGGACAGGGCATCACTGAAGCTTTCTTT.

This chain joins TRBV5-6 and TRBJ2-7; D is perhaps TRBD1 (6 bases). V was cut by 3 bases and J by 3 bases, with 13 bases left in between. The CDR3 is 14 residues long. The germline CDR1 and CDR2 sequences are SGHDT and YYEEEE. The CDR3 sequence: CASSSSPGVYEQYF. In DNA, the CDR3 is TGTGCCAGCAGCTCTTCCCCAGGGGTCTACGAGCAGTACTTC.

V usage is TRBV5-4 and J usage is TRBJ2-7; perhaps TRBD1 as D (5 bases). Trimming pared 1 base from V and 4 bases from J, leaving 6 bases between. This CDR3 is 12 amino acids long. Looked up from germline, CDR1 is SGHNT and CDR2 is YYREEE (reference sequence). As DNA, the CDR3 is TGTGCCAGCAGCTTGACAGGTTACGAGCAGTACTTC. As protein: CASSLTGYEQYF.

The table lists this clone with a few counts. This rearrangement joins TRBV11-2 to TRBJ1-2, with a weak D call TRBD1 (5 bases). Looked up from germline, CDR1 is SGHAT and CDR2 is FQNNGV. The V end was cut by 0 bases, the J end by 6 bases, with 11 bases between. The CDR3 covers 14 residues. The CDR3: CASSLEAGLDGYTF. In nucleotides, the CDR3 is TGTGCCAGCAGCTTAGAAGCGGGACTTGATGGCTACACCTTC.

The gene calls are TRBV10-3 and TRBJ2-2, with TRBD1 matching 10 bases. In germline, CDR1 is ENHRY, CDR2 SYGVKD. J was trimmed by 7 bases and V by 10 bases; bases with no gene match: 15. The CDR3 has 16 residues. CDR3 sequence reads: CATTSTGGTSDGELFF. The DNA for the CDR3 is TGTGCCACAACCTCGACAGGGGGCACGTCTGACGGGGAGCTGTTTTTT.

In its sample, this clone was seen once. V usage is TRBV28 and J usage is TRBJ1-5; 8 bases line up with TRBD1. Germline V CDR1 and CDR2: MDHEN, SYDVKM. V shed 6 bases and J 2 bases; nucleotides not matched to a gene: 12. The CDR3 runs 17 residues. CDR3 in DNA: TGTGCCAGCAGGATCCCCCAGGGGGCGGTGGGCAATCAGCCCCAGCATTTT. Translating gives CASRIPQGAVGNQPQHF.

This rearrangement joins TRBV28 to TRBJ2-7; 8 bases line up with TRBD2. The CDR3 consists of 12 residues. V lost 10 bases, J lost 5 bases, and 7 bases stayed unmatched. Germline CDR1 reads MDHEN; CDR2 reads SYDVKM. The chain's CDR3 is CATRTSGHEQYF. The CDR3 bases are TGTGCCACCCGAACTAGCGGTCACGAGCAGTACTTC.

The chain combines TRBV10-3 with TRBJ2-3, with 14 bases matching TRBD2. Germline assignment: CDR1 ENHRY and CDR2 SYGVKD. This CDR3 is built from 18 residues. The J segment lost 0 bases and the V segment lost 3 bases, leaving 5 bases of the junction unmatched. Here the CDR3 DNA reads TGTGCCATCAGTGATCGACTAGCGGGAGGGCAAAGCACAGATACGCAGTATTTT. Translation: CAISDRLAGGQSTDTQYF.

V usage is TRBV6-6 and J usage is TRBJ1-1, with D hard to call. This CDR3 is 11 amino acids long. The V gene lost 5 bases and the J gene lost 2 bases, with 3 bases spanning the gap. Germline V gene data show CDR1 as MNHNY and CDR2 as SVGAGI (reference sequence). CDR3 region: CASSPNTEAFF. The CDR3, as DNA: TGTGCCAGCAGTCCTAACACTGAAGCTTTCTTT.

The chain joins TRBV2 to TRBJ2-7; perhaps TRBD1 as D (6 bases). This CDR3 region has 13 residues. Trimming removed 6 bases at V and 6 bases at J, with 15 bases between. Germline V lookup: CDR1 SNHLY, CDR2 FYNNEI. The CDR3 spells CASSTGIGSEQYF. In DNA, the CDR3 is TGTGCCAGCAGCACAGGGATAGGTTCCGAGCAGTACTTC.

The CDR3 spells CATHVPRGDTGELFF. DNA for the CDR3: TGTGCCACCCATGTCCCGCGGGGGGACACCGGGGAGCTGTTTTTT. This chain connects TRBV5-8 to TRBJ2-2; 8 positions match TRBD2. The CDR3 has 15 amino acids. Germline CDR1 reads SGHTS; CDR2 reads YDEGEE. Trimming took 9 bases from V and 3 from J; bases not matched to a gene: 10.

V is TRBV12-3 or TRBV12-4 and J is TRBJ2-7; a weak D match, TRBD1 (7 bases). The CDR3 has 13 residues. V was cut by 8 bases and J by 2 bases, with 13 bases left in between. The CDR3 DNA reads as TGTGCCAGCGGGGGGCAGGGGGCCTACGAGCAGTACTTC. Residues: CASGGQGAYEQYF.

The chain uses TRBV7-6 and TRBJ2-7, with 12 bases aligning to TRBD2. The CDR3 is made up of 16 amino acids. With V trimmed by 5 bases and J by 7 bases, 12 bases remained unmatched. Per germline, CDR1 SGHVS and CDR2 FNYEAQ. The CDR3 protein is CASSARPASGRGEQYF. For the CDR3, the DNA is TGTGCCAGCAGCGCCCGACCAGCTAGCGGGAGGGGGGAGCAGTACTTC.